This T cell receptor (beta chain) comes out of a study of post-analysis software for immune sequencing data. General study points: Comparison with controls showed significantly lower normalized Chao1 diversity in multiple sclerosis patients.

Worth noting for this clonotype: As yet, its antigen is unknown.

Included in the TCR beta cDNA libraries were unique molecular identifiers. TCRdb passed the PCR reads through MiXCR, listing each CDR3 protein once. The table lists hundreds of thousands of distinct CDR3 sequences, 25% to 30% of them singletons. Sequences were obtained from blood. The source is a girl aged 5-17 years with multiple sclerosis.

CDR3 region: CSALGQNNEKLFF. The CDR3, as DNA: TGCAGTGCTTTGGGGCAGAATAATGAAAAACTGTTTTTT. The chain has TRBV20-1 and TRBJ1-4; a possible D gene is TRBD1 (5 bases). This CDR3 region has 13 residues. CDR1 is DFQATT and CDR2 is SNEGSKA in the germline V gene (reference sequence). The ends were cut back, 5 bases at V and 4 bases at J, with 11 bases in the middle.